This T cell receptor beta chain was retrieved from a study of blood T cell repertoires in COVID-19. The CDR3 runs 17 residues. The trim removed 5 bases at V and 7 bases at J, leaving 15 bases unmatched. The germline gives CDR1 SGHTA, CDR2 FQGNSA. Study processing details: Reference gene primers were amplified, and this amplification served to estimate nucleated cell counts. Repertoires were generated with immunoSEQ multiplex PCR, while TCRdb's copy carries only in-frame clones and drops some. The V and J calls and the clone size are those of that table, but D and trimming were determined from the DNA. The table has around 130,000 clones, 85% to 90% seen once; the top ten hold about 27%.

The origin of this receptor is a man in his 70s with active or convalescent COVID-19. This chain connects TRBV7-2 to TRBJ1-4; 8 bases fit TRBD1. The specimen was peripheral blood. CDR3 protein: CASSATGTGLKSEKLFF. CDR3 in DNA: TGTGCCAGCAGCGCGACCGGGACAGGATTAAAGAGTGAAAAACTGTTTTTT.